This T cell receptor beta chain was sequenced in a study of T cells after posttransplantation cyclophosphamide. Study results and caveats: Later blood repertoires were often dominated by clones from the donor CD8+ memory compartment.

Cyclophosphamide on days +3 and +4 followed busulfan-fludarabine conditioning and a marrow graft. TCRdb's table, derived via immunoSEQ multiplex PCR, lists solely in-frame clones and lacks some. This sample has approximately 4,500 clones, with 76% found just once. As concerns this clone: Its antigen is unidentified.

There are 14 residues in the CDR3. With 6 bases clipped from V and 5 bases from J, the junction kept 7 bases outside the gene matches. From germline, CDR1 is SQVTM and CDR2 ANQGSEA. The material sequenced was PBMCs, taken after allogeneic stem cell transplant with posttransplant cyclophosphamide. The chain couples TRBV29-1 to TRBJ2-2, with 9 nucleotides matching TRBD1. This receptor was identified in a male patient in his 40s who received an allogeneic stem cell transplant from a related donor, was CMV-positive, and had acute and chronic GVHD. Some T cells here may be from the graft donor. The chain's CDR3 is CSVPGTGITGELFF. CDR3 bases: TGCAGCGTCCCCGGGACAGGGATTACCGGGGAGCTGTTTTTT.